The 25 T cell receptor beta chains listed next were all sequenced from one sample in a study of cytomegalovirus exposure and HLA in healthy donors. With 60 Vbeta and 13 Jbeta primers, the PCR was carried out. Sequencing was performed with immunoSEQ multiplex PCR; in TCRdb, only in-frame clones are kept and a portion is missing. This sample carries 200,000 or so clones, about 81% of them seen once, and the ten largest clones take 5.5% to 7%. Sequenced material: PBMCs. The receptors were gathered from a woman aged 50 to 60 in good health and CMV-seropositive.

This rearrangement joins TRBV5-6 to TRBJ2-1, with 10 bases aligning to TRBD2. Trimming at V came to 0 bases and at J to 0 bases, leaving 3 bases not matched to a gene. The CDR3 has 17 residues. Germline CDR1 and CDR2: SGHDT and YYEEEE. Here the CDR3 DNA reads TGTGCCAGCAGCTTGGGGTCTAGCGGGAGCTCCTACAATGAGCAGTTCTTC. This sequence encodes CASSLGSSGSSYNEQFF. The complete variable domain, with remaining parts taken from reference TRBV5-6 and TRBJ2-1, reads DAGVTQSPTHLIKTRGQQVTLRCSPKSGHDTVSWYQQALGQGPQFIFQYYEEEERQRGNFPDRFSGHQFPNYSSELNVNALLLGDSALYLCASSLGSSGSSYNEQFFGPGTRLTVL.

The sample holds a few counts of this clone. The V and J genes are TRBV15 and TRBJ2-1; D gene unclear. V was shortened by 0 bases and J by 3 bases, with 12 bases between the two germline ends. The germline CDR1 and CDR2 sequences are LNHNV and YYDKDF (reference sequence). The CDR3 loop spans 16 amino acids. The CDR3 nucleotides read TGTGCCACCAGCAGAGACCCCCTGGCTAGCTACAATGAGCAGTTCTTC. Protein product: CATSRDPLASYNEQFF.

This clone was observed a single time. The chain couples TRBV5-4 to TRBJ1-1; D is uncertain. This CDR3 is built from 14 residues. V was cut by 4 bases and J by 1 base, with 11 bases left in between. CDR1 and CDR2 from the germline V gene are SGHNT and YYREEE (reference sequence). The CDR3 DNA reads TGTGCCAGCAGCCCAATTGTTCCGAACACTGAAGCTTTCTTT. It codes for CASSPIVPNTEAFF.

J is TRBJ2-7 and V is TRBV29-1; D unclear. CDR1 is SQVTM and CDR2 is ANQGSEA in the germline V gene. V was clipped by 0 bases and J by 0 bases, with 6 bases between them. This CDR3 region has 13 residues. For the CDR3, the DNA is TGCAGCGTTGAAGACGACATCTCCTACGAGCAGTACTTC. Amino acid sequence: CSVEDDISYEQYF.

As DNA, the CDR3 is TGTGCCAGCAGTCCCCCCCGAGTCGCGGGGGTACATGAGCAGTTCTTC. Its protein product is CASSPPRVAGVHEQFF. The V gene is TRBV28, the J gene TRBJ2-1, with 7 bases fitting TRBD2. CDR1 and CDR2 from the germline V gene are MDHEN and SYDVKM. The CDR3 extends over 16 amino acids. V dropped 5 bases and J dropped 8; count of bases not matched to a gene: 15.

The V gene is TRBV28, the J gene TRBJ2-4, with TRBD1 identical over 8 bases. The CDR3 totals 16 residues. In germline, CDR1 is MDHEN, CDR2 SYDVKM. The J segment lost 0 bases and the V segment lost 5 bases, leaving 6 bases of the junction unmatched. This chain's CDR3 is CASSGGQGLAKNIQYF. The CDR3 DNA follows: TGTGCCAGCAGTGGAGGACAGGGCCTAGCCAAAAACATTCAGTACTTC.

This chain links TRBV5-1 with TRBJ2-6, with D perhaps TRBD1 (5 bases). The germline CDR1 and CDR2 sequences are SGHRS and YFSETQ. There are 16 residues in the CDR3. Trimming took 6 bases from V and 4 from J, leaving 17 bases between them. The CDR3 sequence: CASKQGAQGGANVLTF. CDR3 sequence (DNA): TGCGCCAGCAAGCAAGGGGCGCAGGGCGGGGCCAACGTCCTGACTTTC.

The rearrangement joins TRBV4-1 to TRBJ2-3; possible D gene TRBD1, 5 bases. In germline, CDR1 is MGHRA, CDR2 YSYEKL. Trimming took 6 bases from V and 2 from J, leaving 15 bases between them. The CDR3 is 15 amino acids. The CDR3 DNA follows: TGCGCCAGCAGTCGACGACAGCAAGACACAGATACGCAGTATTTT. Its translation: CASSRRQQDTDTQYF.

The V call is TRBV5-1, the J call TRBJ2-2; TRBD1 matches at 7 bases. This CDR3 contains 14 residues. Unmatched junction bases numbered 4, after V lost 0 bases and J lost 8 bases. The germline V gene has CDR1 SGHRS and CDR2 YFSETQ. The CDR3 nucleotides read TGCGCCAGCAGCTTGGAGGGGGCGCATGGGGAGCTGTTTTTT. Amino acids: CASSLEGAHGELFF.

The rearrangement links TRBV2 to TRBJ2-3; 7 nucleotides match TRBD2. This CDR3 is 15 amino acids long. V was pared by 6 bases and J by 0 bases, with 6 bases of the junction left unmatched. CDR1 is SNHLY, CDR2 FYNNEI, per germline. The CDR3, as DNA: TGTGCCAGCAGCTCTGGGGGGGGGAGCACAGATACGCAGTATTTT. It is translated as CASSSGGGSTDTQYF.

This sequence joins TRBV5-4 and TRBJ2-1; 8 bases agree with TRBD1. Germline V gene lookup returns CDR1 SGHNT and CDR2 YYREEE (reference sequence). This CDR3 comprises 16 residues. V lost 4 bases and J lost 4; bases outside the gene matches: 10. CDR3 sequence (DNA): TGTGCCAGCAGCGGGAGACAGGGGTTGGTATACAATGAGCAGTTCTTC. Its translation is CASSGRQGLVYNEQFF.

This clone came up a few times. The chain uses TRBV6-1 and TRBJ2-7, with 9 positions matching TRBD1. The ends lost 6 bases at V and 6 bases at J; junction bases unmatched: 9. The CDR3 is made up of 14 amino acids. CDR1 and CDR2 from the germline V gene are MNHNS and SASEGT. In nucleotides, the CDR3 is TGTGCCAGCAGCCCACATGGGACAGGGATCGAGCAGTACTTC. This translates into CASSPHGTGIEQYF.

This clone has more than one count but fewer than ten. This rearrangement joins TRBV6-5 to TRBJ1-4; D is possibly TRBD1 (6 bases). This CDR3 is built from 15 residues. V dropped 0 bases and J dropped 8 bases, with 13 bases sitting between them. Germline loops: CDR1 MNHEY, CDR2 SVGAGI. Here the CDR3 DNA reads TGTGCCAGCAGTTACTCAAGAACAGGGAGAGAAAAACTGTTTTTT. It codes for CASSYSRTGREKLFF.

The chain has TRBV7-6 and TRBJ1-5, with D perhaps matching TRBD1 (5 bases). The CDR3 length is 14 residues. Trimming took 5 bases from V and 0 from J, leaving 8 bases between them. The V gene's germline CDR1 is SGHVS and CDR2 FNYEAQ. CDR3 in DNA: TGTGCCAGCAGCCCAGGGCGTAGCAATCAGCCCCAGCATTTT. It is translated as CASSPGRSNQPQHF.

The J gene is TRBJ2-5, the V gene TRBV11-2; D is perhaps TRBD2 (7 bases). The V end lost 4 bases, the J end lost 4 bases, and 19 bases lay between the germline ends. Germline lookup yields CDR1 SGHAT and CDR2 FQNNGV. The CDR3 extends over 16 amino acids. CDR3 amino acids: CASSSNPGGLGETQYF. As DNA, the CDR3 is TGTGCCAGCAGCTCCAATCCCGGGGGGCTGGGAGAGACCCAGTACTTC.

The gene calls are TRBV5-1 and TRBJ2-7, with 9 bases lining up with TRBD1. The CDR3 totals 15 residues. V shed 1 base and J 0 bases; nucleotides not matched to a gene: 2. Germline V gene lookup returns CDR1 SGHRS and CDR2 YFSETQ. The CDR3 DNA reads as TGCGCCAGCAGCTTGTTGACAGGGGGCTCCTACGAGCAGTACTTC. It yields the protein CASSLLTGGSYEQYF.

CDR3 region: CASRGQGAPSNQPQHF. The CDR3 nucleotides read TGTGCCAGCAGAGGGCAGGGGGCGCCCAGCAATCAGCCCCAGCATTTT. V and J are TRBV28 and TRBJ1-5; the match to TRBD1 covers 8 bases. Germline values: CDR1 MDHEN, CDR2 SYDVKM. The CDR3 is 16 residues long. J gave up 1 base and V 6 bases, and 8 bases lay outside the gene matches. The entire variable domain, with the rest obtained from reference TRBV28 and TRBJ1-5, is as follows: DVKVTQSSRYLVKRTGEKVFLECVQDMDHENMFWYRQDPGLGLRLIYFSYDVKMKEKGDIPEGYSVSREKKERFSLILESASTNQTSMYLCASRGQGAPSNQPQHFGDGTRLSIL.

Here the CDR3 DNA reads TGTGCCAGCACCCGACAGGGGGCACTCGGTGAAAAACTGTTTTTT. The encoded protein is CASTRQGALGEKLFF. The J gene is TRBJ1-4, the V gene TRBV2; TRBD1 matches 10 bases. The V gene's germline CDR1 is SNHLY and CDR2 FYNNEI. Unmatched junction bases numbered 9, after V lost 7 bases and J lost 7 bases. There are 15 residues in the CDR3.

CDR3 amino acids: CATSSRSGFSFENEQFF. CDR3 in DNA: TGTGCCACCAGCTCGAGATCAGGGTTTTCTTTCGAGAATGAGCAGTTCTTC. The rearrangement links TRBV15 to TRBJ2-1; D is possibly TRBD1 (5 bases). The V and J ends lost 5 bases and 7 bases respectively, with 24 bases between them. The germline gives CDR1 LNHNV, CDR2 YYDKDF (reference sequence). This CDR3 spans 17 amino acids.

V gene TRBV2 combines with J gene TRBJ2-3; a weak D match, TRBD1 (6 bases). V was pared by 6 bases and J by 6 bases, with 7 bases between. The CDR3 sequence is 11 residues long. Per the germline V gene, CDR1 is SNHLY and CDR2 is FYNNEI. Here the CDR3 reads CASRQGDTQYF. In DNA, the CDR3 is TGTGCCAGCAGGCAGGGGGATACGCAGTATTTT.

The V and J genes are TRBV6-5 and TRBJ2-3, with 7 bases that match TRBD2. Trimming at V came to 0 bases and at J to 0 bases, leaving 3 bases not matched to a gene. The CDR3 totals 16 residues. Looked up from germline, CDR1 is MNHEY and CDR2 is SVGAGI. The CDR3 loop reads CASSYSSGASTDTQYF. The DNA for the CDR3 is TGTGCCAGCAGTTACTCGAGCGGGGCTAGCACAGATACGCAGTATTTT.

The rearrangement uses TRBV2 and TRBJ1-2; possibly TRBD1 for D (6 bases). Trimming took 7 bases from V and 8 from J, leaving 20 bases between them. CDR3 length: 14 amino acids. From germline, CDR1 is SNHLY and CDR2 FYNNEI. The CDR3 nucleotides are TGTGCCAGCACACTCGCGAGGCAGGGGTTAGGCTACACCTTC. Amino acids: CASTLARQGLGYTF.

The V call is TRBV25-1, the J call TRBJ1-4; 10 bases are shared with TRBD1. V shed 2 bases and J 7 bases; nucleotides not matched to a gene: 1. The CDR3 covers 14 residues. Germline-derived CDR1 and CDR2 are MGHDK and SYGVNS. The CDR3 coding sequence is TGTGCCAGCAGTGAAGACAGGGGGCTTGAAAAACTGTTTTTT. This gives the protein CASSEDRGLEKLFF.

This clone occurred once. Germline is not matched at one junction end, which may reflect a read error. The rearrangement uses TRBV7-9 and TRBJ2-1, with 7 bases that match TRBD2. Germline CDR1 and CDR2: SEHNR and FQNEAQ (reference sequence). The CDR3 spans 16 residues. CDR3 DNA sequence: TGTTCCAGCAGCTTATCCCTAGCGGCCAACTACAATGAGCAGTTCTTC. It yields the protein CSSSLSLAANYNEQFF.

The chain recombines TRBV4-2 with TRBJ1-1, with D tentatively TRBD1 (6 bases). V lost 2 bases to trimming and J lost 4 bases, with 11 bases between them. Germline V gives CDR1 LGHNA, CDR2 YNFKEQ. The CDR3 length is 14 residues. CDR3 loop: CASSQIGGSTEAFF. DNA for the CDR3: TGTGCCAGCAGCCAAATAGGGGGATCCACTGAAGCTTTCTTT.